This TCR beta chain was observed in a study of blood T cell repertoires in COVID-19. Study-wide background: The United States, Italy and Spain were the sources of the acute and convalescent COVID-19 samples.

The V gene end was trimmed by 4 bases and the J gene end by 2 bases; junction bases not matched to a gene: 11. The germline V gene encodes CDR1 MGHRA and CDR2 YSYEKL. The CDR3 loop spans 18 amino acids. Sequencing was performed with immunoSEQ multiplex PCR; in TCRdb, only in-frame clones are kept and a portion is missing. Here the sample spans about 250,000 clones, nearly 90% being singletons. The genes are TRBV4-1 and TRBJ2-1, with TRBD2 matching 10 bases. The sequencing input was peripheral blood. This TCR was sampled from a man aged 18 to 35 with active or convalescent COVID-19. The CDR3 reads CASSPQLAGPAPYNEQFF. CDR3 nucleotides: TGCGCCAGCAGCCCGCAACTAGCGGGGCCCGCTCCCTACAATGAGCAGTTCTTC.